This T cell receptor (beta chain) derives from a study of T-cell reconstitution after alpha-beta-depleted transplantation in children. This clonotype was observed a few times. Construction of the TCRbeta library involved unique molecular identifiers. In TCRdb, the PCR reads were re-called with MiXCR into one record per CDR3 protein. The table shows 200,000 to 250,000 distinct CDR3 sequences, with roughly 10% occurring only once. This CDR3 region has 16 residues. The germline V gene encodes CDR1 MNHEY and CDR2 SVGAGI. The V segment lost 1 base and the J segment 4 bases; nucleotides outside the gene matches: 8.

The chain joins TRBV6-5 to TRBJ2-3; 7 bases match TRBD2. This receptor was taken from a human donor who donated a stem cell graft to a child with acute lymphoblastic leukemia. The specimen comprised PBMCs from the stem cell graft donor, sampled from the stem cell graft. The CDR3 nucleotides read TGTGCCAGCAGTTACTTACCCGGGGGGATCCCAGATACGCAGTATTTT. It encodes CASSYLPGGIPDTQYF.